This TCR delta chain stems from a study of γδ T cells in repeated Plasmodium falciparum infection. Germline V gene data show CDR1 as TSWWSYY and CDR2 as QGS. The CDR3 has 22 amino acids. A word on this clone: The protein that TCRdb holds for this DNA derives from a much larger clone and differs from the translated DNA at residue 3, which likely indicates a read error; the protein shown here is translated from the DNA.

TCRdb re-processed the multiplex PCR reads via CATT. The table records roughly 93,000 delta-chain clones, roughly 1.4% of them present only once. Vgamma9/Vdelta2+ and Vdelta2-negative gammadelta T cells were flow-sorted from PBMC for bulk sequencing. V gene TRDV1 combines with J gene TRDJ1, with 12 positions matching TRDD3. The specimen sequenced was gamma-delta T cells from blood. This receptor was identified in a pool of human donors (malaria-infected and uninfected, not separated). The CDR3 loop is CAPGGRAPPNWGILFNTDKLIF. As DNA, the CDR3 is TGTGCTCCTGGGGGAAGAGCACCCCCTAACTGGGGGATACTCTTCAACACCGATAAACTCATCTTT.